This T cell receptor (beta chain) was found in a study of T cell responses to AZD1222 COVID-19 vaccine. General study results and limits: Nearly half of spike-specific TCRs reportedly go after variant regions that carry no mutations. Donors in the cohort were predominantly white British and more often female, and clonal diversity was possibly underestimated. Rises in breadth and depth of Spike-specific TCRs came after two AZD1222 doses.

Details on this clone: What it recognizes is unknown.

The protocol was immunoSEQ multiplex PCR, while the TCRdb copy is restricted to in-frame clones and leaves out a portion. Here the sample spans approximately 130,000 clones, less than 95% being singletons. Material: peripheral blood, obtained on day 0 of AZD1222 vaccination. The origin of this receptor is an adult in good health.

CDR3 amino acids: CASSVTAKAYEQYF. The CDR3 DNA follows: TGTGCCAGCAGCGTGACAGCGAAGGCCTACGAGCAGTACTTC. This rearrangement joins TRBV5-5 to TRBJ2-7; perhaps TRBD1 as D (5 bases). Trimming stripped 4 bases from V and 2 bases from J, with 13 bases between. Germline V lookup: CDR1 SGHKS, CDR2 YYEKEE (reference sequence). CDR3 length: 14 residues.